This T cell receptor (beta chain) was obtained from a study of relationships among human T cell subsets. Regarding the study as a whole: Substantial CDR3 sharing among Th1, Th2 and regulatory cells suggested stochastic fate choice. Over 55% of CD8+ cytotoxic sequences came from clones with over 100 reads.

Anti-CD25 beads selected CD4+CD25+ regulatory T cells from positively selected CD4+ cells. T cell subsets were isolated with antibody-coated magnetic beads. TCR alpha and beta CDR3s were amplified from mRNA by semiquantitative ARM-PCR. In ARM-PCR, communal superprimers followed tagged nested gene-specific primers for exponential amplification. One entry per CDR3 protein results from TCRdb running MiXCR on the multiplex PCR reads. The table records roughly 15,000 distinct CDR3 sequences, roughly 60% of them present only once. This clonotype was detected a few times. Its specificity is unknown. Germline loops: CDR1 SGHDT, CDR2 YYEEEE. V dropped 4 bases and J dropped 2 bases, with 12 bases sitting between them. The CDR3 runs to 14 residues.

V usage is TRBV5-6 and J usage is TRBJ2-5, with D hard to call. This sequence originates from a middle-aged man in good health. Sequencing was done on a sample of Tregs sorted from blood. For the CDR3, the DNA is TGTGCCAGCAGCGGTGGGAACAGACAAGAGACCCAGTACTTC. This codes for CASSGGNRQETQYF.